This T cell receptor (beta chain) was recorded in a study of blood T cell repertoires in COVID-19. In the study overall: Whether acute or convalescent, the COVID-19 samples came from the United States, Italy and Spain.

From germline, CDR1 is MRHNA and CDR2 SNTAGT. The V gene end was trimmed by 0 bases and the J gene end by 6 bases; junction bases not matched to a gene: 5. The CDR3 extends over 16 amino acids. As processed by the authors: Amplified reference gene primers provided the basis for estimating nucleated cell counts. The method was immunoSEQ multiplex PCR; TCRdb's version includes in-frame clones alone and lacks a portion of them. That table furnishes V, J and clone size, whereas the DNA furnished D and trimming. This table has 250,000 to 350,000 clones, around 82% appearing once. Recruited during active infection, patients (from Seattle) were subsequently followed longitudinally.

The chain joins TRBV6-4 to TRBJ2-2, with 9 bases fitting TRBD2. Sequencing input: peripheral blood. The clonotype comes from a human donor with COVID-19, enrolled during active disease. The donor label of this sample is uncertain. CDR3: CASSDSSGSNPGELFF. DNA of the CDR3: TGTGCCAGCAGTGACTCTAGCGGGAGCAATCCCGGGGAGCTGTTTTTT.